The rows below give T cell receptor beta chains drawn from one sample of a study of blood T cell repertoires in COVID-19. TCRdb's table, derived via immunoSEQ multiplex PCR, lists solely in-frame clones and lacks some. Found here are approximately 270,000 clones, 75% to 90% of them singletons; the top ten hold over 1.5%. Source material: PBMCs or T cells enriched from blood (not recorded which). Receptors originate from a woman between 50 and 59 years old who had recovered from COVID-19. Each CDR3 is given with its conserved first and last residue. The order of the fields is J gene, clone size, D gene, V gene, CDR3 protein, CDR3 DNA. The D gene is left open where the match is weak. Rows give clone size only sometimes, using once, few, many, or a class for an expanded clone.

J: TRBJ1-2
size: once
D: .
V: TRBV7-8
CDR3: CASSLAGDSYGYTF
DNA: TGTGCCAGCAGCCTAGCCGGGGACTCCTATGGCTACACCTTC

J: TRBJ1-2
size: once
D: TRBD1
V: TRBV7-9
CDR3: CASRTGTANYGYTF
DNA: TGTGCCAGCAGAACCGGGACAGCTAACTATGGCTACACCTTC

J: TRBJ1-6
size: .
D: TRBD1
V: TRBV28
CDR3: CASSYGDSNSPLHF
DNA: TGTGCCAGCAGCTACGGGGACAGTAATTCACCCCTCCACTTT

J: TRBJ1-6
size: .
D: .
V: TRBV28
CDR3: CASSRGGSYNSPLHF
DNA: TGTGCCAGCAGTCGCGGGGGCTCCTATAATTCACCCCTCCACTTT

J: TRBJ2-7
size: .
D: TRBD1
V: TRBV19
CDR3: CASGTGDGYEQYF
DNA: TGTGCCAGTGGGACAGGGGATGGCTACGAGCAGTACTTC

J: TRBJ1-1
size: .
D: .
V: TRBV6-5
CDR3: CASSPRGGTTEAFF
DNA: TGTGCCAGCAGCCCCAGGGGAGGGACCACTGAAGCTTTCTTT

J: TRBJ1-1
size: few
D: .
V: TRBV12-3/TRBV12-4
CDR3: CASSWTPNTEAFF
DNA: TGTGCCAGCAGCTGGACACCGAACACTGAAGCTTTCTTT

J: TRBJ2-2
size: .
D: TRBD1
V: TRBV6-4
CDR3: CASSDGTGGAAGSGELFF
DNA: TGTGCCAGCAGTGACGGGACAGGGGGCGCCGCCGGCAGCGGGGAGCTGTTTTTT

J: TRBJ2-2
size: .
D: .
V: TRBV12-3/TRBV12-4
CDR3: CASSLGLAGELFF
DNA: TGTGCCAGCAGTTTGGGGCTGGCCGGGGAGCTGTTTTTT

J: TRBJ2-3
size: .
D: TRBD1
V: TRBV29-1
CDR3: CSVEPWTGVRDTQYF
DNA: TGCAGCGTTGAACCTTGGACAGGGGTGAGGGATACGCAGTATTTT

J: TRBJ1-1
size: .
D: .
V: TRBV12-5
CDR3: CASGLEPNTEAFF
DNA: TGTGCTAGTGGTTTGGAGCCAAACACTGAAGCTTTCTTT

J: TRBJ2-2
size: .
D: TRBD2
V: TRBV19
CDR3: CASKGLAGGDTGELFF
DNA: TGTGCCAGTAAAGGACTAGCGGGAGGGGACACCGGGGAGCTGTTTTTT

J: TRBJ2-2
size: .
D: .
V: TRBV6-5
CDR3: CASSFTADTNTGELFF
DNA: TGTGCCAGCAGTTTTACGGCCGACACGAACACCGGGGAGCTGTTTTTT

J: TRBJ2-2
size: .
D: TRBD2
V: TRBV19
CDR3: CASSMVAGDTGELFF
DNA: TGTGCCAGTAGTATGGTAGCGGGGGACACCGGGGAGCTGTTTTTT

J: TRBJ2-5
size: .
D: .
V: TRBV5-1
CDR3: CASSLAVQETQYF
DNA: TGCGCCAGCAGCTTAGCGGTCCAAGAGACCCAGTACTTC

J: TRBJ1-1
size: .
D: .
V: TRBV5-1
CDR3: CASKAGENTEAFF
DNA: TGCGCCAGCAAAGCAGGGGAGAACACTGAAGCTTTCTTT

J: TRBJ1-6
size: .
D: .
V: TRBV11-2
CDR3: CASSLRMRDSPLHF
DNA: TGTGCCAGCAGCTTGAGGATGAGGGATTCACCCCTCCACTTT

J: TRBJ1-1
size: .
D: .
V: TRBV19
CDR3: CASSITPSRGGTEAFF
DNA: TGTGCCAGTAGTATAACCCCCAGTCGAGGAGGGACTGAAGCTTTCTTT

J: TRBJ1-2
size: .
D: .
V: TRBV2
CDR3: CASSYGGSYGYTF
DNA: TGTGCCAGCAGCTACGGCGGCTCCTATGGCTACACCTTC

J: TRBJ2-2
size: .
D: .
V: TRBV12-3/TRBV12-4
CDR3: CASGSGVGELFF
DNA: TGTGCCAGCGGGTCGGGTGTCGGGGAGCTGTTTTTT

J: TRBJ2-2
size: .
D: TRBD2
V: TRBV12-3/TRBV12-4
CDR3: CASSFGGTGELFF
DNA: TGTGCCAGCAGTTTCGGGGGGACCGGGGAGCTGTTTTTT

J: TRBJ2-7
size: .
D: TRBD2
V: TRBV27
CDR3: CASRTGTDATSGSLAHFYEQYF
DNA: TGTGCCAGCAGGACCGGGACGGACGCTACTAGCGGGAGTTTGGCTCATTTCTACGAGCAGTACTTC

J: TRBJ1-1
size: .
D: .
V: TRBV2
CDR3: CASSRQPMVFTEAFF
DNA: TGTGCCAGCAGTAGACAGCCGATGGTGTTCACTGAAGCTTTCTTT

J: TRBJ2-6
size: .
D: .
V: TRBV19
CDR3: CASSIRSGSGANVLTF
DNA: TGTGCCAGTAGTATACGGTCAGGGTCTGGGGCCAACGTCCTGACTTTC

J: TRBJ2-5
size: .
D: .
V: TRBV28
CDR3: CASSFQGGSSQETQYF
DNA: TGTGCCAGCAGTTTCCAAGGTGGGAGCTCACAAGAGACCCAGTACTTC

J: TRBJ2-3
size: .
D: .
V: TRBV28
CDR3: CASTRTWTSTDTQYF
DNA: TGTGCCAGCACCCGGACTTGGACTAGCACAGATACGCAGTATTTT

J: TRBJ1-2
size: .
D: .
V: TRBV19
CDR3: CASIDRSNYGYTF
DNA: TGTGCCAGTATCGACAGATCGAACTATGGCTACACCTTC

J: TRBJ1-5
size: .
D: .
V: TRBV19
CDR3: CASSMWGHGSNQPQHF
DNA: TGTGCCAGTAGTATGTGGGGACACGGAAGCAATCAGCCCCAGCATTTT

J: TRBJ2-1
size: .
D: .
V: TRBV7-9
CDR3: CASSRTGSYNEQFF
DNA: TGTGCCAGCAGTCGGACTGGCTCCTACAATGAGCAGTTCTTC

J: TRBJ2-1
size: .
D: TRBD2
V: TRBV6-1
CDR3: CASSGTSGSSSWSYNEQFF
DNA: TGTGCCAGCAGTGGAACTAGCGGGAGTAGTTCTTGGTCCTACAATGAGCAGTTCTTC

J: TRBJ1-4
size: .
D: .
V: TRBV27
CDR3: CASSLWGDEKLFF
DNA: TGTGCCAGCAGTTTATGGGGGGATGAAAAACTGTTTTTT

J: TRBJ1-1
size: .
D: .
V: TRBV9
CDR3: CASSPDWNTEAFF
DNA: TGTGCCAGCAGCCCAGACTGGAACACTGAAGCTTTCTTT

J: TRBJ1-4
size: .
D: TRBD1
V: TRBV15
CDR3: CATSRPGQGNEKLFF
DNA: TGTGCCACCAGCAGACCGGGACAGGGGAATGAAAAACTGTTTTTT

J: TRBJ2-7
size: .
D: TRBD2
V: TRBV12-3/TRBV12-4
CDR3: CASSLGSGSGRYF
DNA: TGTGCCAGCAGCCTGGGGAGCGGGAGTGGAAGGTACTTC

J: TRBJ2-2
size: .
D: .
V: TRBV11-3
CDR3: CASSLVWGQGIDTGELFF
DNA: TGTGCCAGCAGCTTAGTCTGGGGTCAGGGAATTGACACCGGGGAGCTGTTTTTT

J: TRBJ1-1
size: .
D: TRBD1
V: TRBV3-1/TRBV3-2
CDR3: CASSWDQGGAFF
DNA: TGTGCCAGCAGCTGGGATCAGGGGGGAGCTTTCTTT

J: TRBJ1-2
size: .
D: TRBD1
V: TRBV19
CDR3: CASSERQGDGYTF
DNA: TGTGCCAGTAGCGAACGACAGGGGGATGGCTACACCTTC

J: TRBJ2-2
size: few
D: TRBD2
V: TRBV7-3
CDR3: CASSQSSGSGYTGELFF
DNA: TGTGCCAGCAGCCAATCTAGCGGGAGCGGTTACACCGGGGAGCTGTTTTTT

J: TRBJ2-5
size: .
D: TRBD2
V: TRBV5-1
CDR3: CASSTGLAETQYF
DNA: TGCGCCAGCAGCACCGGACTAGCGGAGACCCAGTACTTC

J: TRBJ1-2
size: .
D: .
V: TRBV10-3
CDR3: CAISDQGRGGYGYTF
DNA: TGTGCCATCAGTGACCAGGGAAGAGGGGGCTATGGCTACACCTTC

J: TRBJ2-3
size: .
D: TRBD2
V: TRBV7-6
CDR3: CASSLAPSGRADTQYF
DNA: TGTGCCAGCAGCTTAGCTCCTAGCGGGAGGGCAGATACGCAGTATTTT

J: TRBJ2-3
size: .
D: .
V: TRBV2
CDR3: CACSGGLSTDTQYF
DNA: TGTGCCTGCAGCGGAGGGCTAAGCACAGATACGCAGTATTTT

J: TRBJ2-1
size: .
D: TRBD2
V: TRBV5-5
CDR3: CASSLTPGTSAYNEQFF
DNA: TGTGCCAGCAGCTTGACACCCGGGACTAGCGCTTACAATGAGCAGTTCTTC

J: TRBJ2-3
size: .
D: TRBD2
V: TRBV28
CDR3: CASSYGVGTGLAGGNTDTQYF
DNA: TGTGCCAGCAGTTACGGGGTTGGTACTGGACTAGCGGGAGGGAACACAGATACGCAGTATTTT

J: TRBJ1-2
size: .
D: .
V: TRBV27
CDR3: CASSLSQGHYGYTF
DNA: TGTGCCAGCAGTTTATCGCAGGGGCACTATGGCTACACCTTC

J: TRBJ1-2
size: .
D: .
V: TRBV6-5
CDR3: CASSYLAGVENGYTF
DNA: TGTGCCAGCAGTTACTTGGCAGGGGTCGAGAACGGCTACACCTTC

J: TRBJ2-5
size: .
D: .
V: TRBV7-2
CDR3: CASSPGVGTQYF
DNA: TGTGCCAGCAGCCCAGGCGTAGGGACCCAGTACTTC

J: TRBJ2-7
size: .
D: TRBD1
V: TRBV28
CDR3: CASSSFRGGGEQYF
DNA: TGTGCCAGCAGTTCATTTAGAGGGGGCGGCGAGCAGTACTTC

J: TRBJ1-2
size: .
D: .
V: TRBV6-5
CDR3: CASKGDGGFGRYTF
DNA: TGTGCCAGCAAAGGAGACGGTGGGTTTGGCCGCTACACCTTC

J: TRBJ2-5
size: .
D: TRBD1
V: TRBV5-1
CDR3: CASSTGQGAETQYF
DNA: TGCGCCAGCAGCACTGGACAGGGGGCGGAGACCCAGTACTTC

J: TRBJ1-6
size: .
D: TRBD1
V: TRBV28
CDR3: CASSRTGDNSPLHF
DNA: TGTGCCAGCAGTAGGACAGGTGATAATTCACCCCTCCACTTT

J: TRBJ1-3
size: .
D: .
V: TRBV7-8
CDR3: CASSLGAGHGRGNTIYF
DNA: TGTGCCAGCAGCTTAGGTGCGGGACACGGGAGGGGAAACACCATATATTTT

J: TRBJ1-5
size: .
D: TRBD1
V: TRBV19
CDR3: CASRPGTGGDQPQHF
DNA: TGTGCCAGTAGGCCCGGGACAGGGGGAGATCAGCCCCAGCATTTT

J: TRBJ2-2
size: .
D: .
V: TRBV24-1
CDR3: CATSDRSTGELFF
DNA: TGTGCCACCAGTGACCGGTCAACCGGGGAGCTGTTTTTT

J: TRBJ2-2
size: once
D: TRBD2
V: TRBV9
CDR3: CASSTAGRADLGELFF
DNA: TGTGCCAGCAGCACTGCAGGGAGGGCCGACCTTGGGGAGCTGTTTTTT

J: TRBJ2-1
size: .
D: TRBD2
V: TRBV19
CDR3: CASSPPGLAGLNEQFF
DNA: TGTGCCAGTAGTCCCCCGGGACTAGCGGGACTCAATGAGCAGTTCTTC

J: TRBJ2-2
size: .
D: TRBD2
V: TRBV28
CDR3: CASSSLAGVGGELFF
DNA: TGTGCCAGCAGTTCGCTAGCGGGAGTGGGCGGGGAGCTGTTTTTT

J: TRBJ2-7
size: .
D: TRBD2
V: TRBV28
CDR3: CASSSLLVGRDEQYF
DNA: TGTGCCAGCAGTTCCCTCCTAGTAGGGAGGGACGAGCAGTACTTC

J: TRBJ2-2
size: .
D: .
V: TRBV12-5
CDR3: CASGLVPPFSANTGELFF
DNA: TGTGCTAGTGGTTTGGTACCCCCTTTTAGTGCGAACACCGGGGAGCTGTTTTTT

J: TRBJ2-7
size: .
D: .
V: TRBV27
CDR3: CASSQQGGDYEQYF
DNA: TGTGCCAGCAGTCAACAGGGGGGGGACTACGAGCAGTACTTC